The next 30 T cell receptor beta chains were all read from a single sample in a study of cytomegalovirus exposure and HLA in healthy donors. A multiplex PCR was run with 60 Vbeta primers and 13 Jbeta primers. Clones were sequenced by immunoSEQ multiplex PCR, and TCRdb holds only the in-frame ones, with some missing. The table records approximately 37,000 clones, approximately 79% of them present only once. The specimen sequenced was PBMCs. Every receptor here comes from a woman between 18 and 29 years old in good health and CMV-seropositive.

Only a few counts were recorded for this clone. The genes are TRBV15 and TRBJ1-6; D not certain. V was cut by 4 bases and J by 10 bases, with 14 bases left in between. The germline gives CDR1 LNHNV, CDR2 YYDKDF (reference sequence). The CDR3 spans 14 residues. CDR3 region: CATSMESPSSPLHF. In DNA form, the CDR3 reads TGTGCCACCAGCATGGAGTCCCCTTCGTCACCCCTCCACTTT.

The chain has TRBV14 and TRBJ2-7; tentatively, D is TRBD2 (6 bases). Germline V gene sequence: CDR1 SGHDN, CDR2 FVKESK. The CDR3 sequence is 12 residues long. Trimming removed 5 bases from V and 6 bases from J, with 11 bases in between. The CDR3 protein is CASSEDYGEQYF. The CDR3 DNA reads TGTGCCAGCAGCGAGGACTACGGCGAGCAGTACTTC. Full variable domain (missing parts from reference TRBV14 and TRBJ2-7): EAGVTQFPSHSVIEKGQTVTLRCDPISGHDNLYWYRRVMGKEIKFLLHFVKESKQDESGMPNNRFLAERTGGTYSTLKVQPAELEDSGVYFCASSEDYGEQYFGPGTRLTVT.

V and J are TRBV5-1 and TRBJ2-7, with 9 bases aligning to TRBD1. Germline CDR1 SGHRS, CDR2 YFSETQ. The CDR3 is 15 residues long. After removal of 4 bases from V and 4 bases from J, the junction contained 9 bases not matched to a gene. CDR3 nucleotides: TGCGCCAGCAGCAGCGGACAGGGGCCAGGGTACGAGCAGTACTTC. Translating it yields CASSSGQGPGYEQYF.

The J gene is TRBJ2-3, the V gene TRBV10-3; TRBD1 is a possible D gene (5 bases). Germline V gene sequence: CDR1 ENHRY, CDR2 SYGVKD. The CDR3 runs 13 residues. The ends were cut back, 8 bases at V and 3 bases at J, with 12 bases in the middle. This CDR3 is CAISWAGTDTQYF. The CDR3 coding sequence is TGTGCCATCTCTTGGGCAGGGACAGATACGCAGTATTTT.

V is TRBV5-4 and J is TRBJ1-4; TRBD1 matches 10 bases. This CDR3 contains 15 residues. Trimming at V came to 4 bases and at J to 8 bases, leaving 8 bases not matched to a gene. In germline, CDR1 is SGHNT, CDR2 YYREEE (reference sequence). CDR3 bases: TGTGCCAGCAGCCCCGGGACAGGGGTCGCGGAAAAACTGTTTTTT. This codes for CASSPGTGVAEKLFF.

This clone has a single count. The chain links TRBV10-3 to TRBJ2-3, with D maybe TRBD2 (7 bases). Germline-derived CDR1 and CDR2 are ENHRY and SYGVKD. Trimming took off 6 bases at V and 3 bases at J, with 19 bases between the two ends. The CDR3 length is 16 residues. The CDR3 is CAIRPWGGAGTDTQYF. The CDR3 coding sequence is TGTGCCATCAGGCCCTGGGGGGGGGCGGGAACAGATACGCAGTATTTT.

A single count supports this clone. The rearrangement joins TRBV27 to TRBJ2-3; the D gene is possibly TRBD2 (6 bases). CDR3 size: 16 residues. Trimming left V 2 bases short and J 0 bases short, with 12 bases between. Germline V gene data show CDR1 as MNHEY and CDR2 as SMNVEV (reference sequence). CDR3 bases: TGTGCCAGCAGTTTAATTAGTGGGACTAGCACAGATACGCAGTATTTT. Its protein product is CASSLISGTSTDTQYF.

A few counts support this clone. This chain links TRBV10-3 with TRBJ1-1, with D maybe TRBD1 (5 bases). CDR1 is ENHRY, CDR2 SYGVKD, per germline. V was pared by 7 bases and J by 3 bases, with 15 bases between. This CDR3 has 14 amino acids. In nucleotides, the CDR3 is TGTGCCATCAAGGCTCGGTCGGGGGACACTGAAGCTTTCTTT. It specifies CAIKARSGDTEAFF.

This clone occurred a few times. This chain joins TRBV2 and TRBJ2-1, with unresolved D. V was shortened by 3 bases and J by 3 bases, with 9 bases between the two germline ends. Germline values: CDR1 SNHLY, CDR2 FYNNEI. The CDR3 spans 14 residues. The CDR3 region has the DNA TGTGCCAGCAGTGAGCAGACAAGCTACAATGAGCAGTTCTTC. As protein: CASSEQTSYNEQFF. The whole variable domain, filled in from reference TRBV2 and TRBJ2-1, reads EPEVTQTPSHQVTQMGQEVILRCVPISNHLYFYWYRQILGQKVEFLVSFYNNEISEKSEIFDDQFSVERPDGSNFTLKIRSTKLEDSAMYFCASSEQTSYNEQFFGPGTRLTVL.

This clone was counted a few times. The chain uses TRBV2 and TRBJ2-2, with 7 bases matching TRBD1. J lost 1 base, V lost 3 bases, and 11 bases had no gene match. Germline V gene data show CDR1 as SNHLY and CDR2 as FYNNEI. The CDR3 is 18 amino acids. The CDR3 spells CASSDDGKGTENTGELFF. The CDR3 DNA is TGTGCCAGCAGTGATGATGGGAAGGGGACAGAGAACACCGGGGAGCTGTTTTTT.

The V gene is TRBV30, the J gene TRBJ1-6; 8 bases align to TRBD1. From germline, CDR1 is GTSNPN and CDR2 SVGIG (reference sequence). CDR3 length equals 16 residues. The trim removed 2 bases at V and 6 bases at J, leaving 9 bases unmatched. CDR3 in amino acids: CAWSPGQGRPNSPLHF. The CDR3 nucleotides are TGTGCCTGGAGTCCTGGACAGGGCAGGCCTAATTCACCCCTCCACTTT.

On this clone: Other DNA sequences from this sample encode an identical CDR3 as well. V and J are TRBV6-4 and TRBJ2-2, with no clear D. Trimming pared 0 bases from V and 3 bases from J, leaving 5 bases between. CDR3 length equals 14 residues. Per the germline V gene, CDR1 is MRHNA and CDR2 is SNTAGT. The CDR3 bases are TGTGCCAGCAGTGACTCTAGAGACACCGGGGAGCTGTTTTTT. It encodes CASSDSRDTGELFF.

The chain recombines TRBV11-3 with TRBJ2-7, with D maybe TRBD1 (6 bases). With 5 bases removed from V and 3 bases from J, the gap between germline ends came to 17 bases. CDR1 and CDR2 from the germline V gene are SGHNT and YENEEA. CDR3 size: 15 residues. In DNA form, the CDR3 reads TGTGCCAGCAGCGCTGGGGGCCTGCCGATCTACGAGCAGTACTTC. Translated, it gives CASSAGGLPIYEQYF.

V gene TRBV19 combines with J gene TRBJ2-1, with D possibly TRBD2 on 6 matching bases. This CDR3 spans 19 amino acids. The germline CDR1 and CDR2 sequences are LNHDA and SQIVND (reference sequence). The V gene lost 7 bases and the J gene lost 0 bases, with 25 bases spanning the gap. The CDR3 reads CASTSSLWGRSNSYNEQFF. The CDR3 coding sequence is TGTGCCAGTACCTCATCCCTGTGGGGGAGGAGTAACTCCTACAATGAGCAGTTCTTC.

The chain joins TRBV16 to TRBJ1-1; 9 nucleotides line up with TRBD1. Germline assignment: CDR1 KGHSY and CDR2 FQNENV. J lost 0 bases, V lost 1 base, and 12 bases had no gene match. CDR3 size: 19 residues. CDR3 protein: CASSQFAGQGNFLNTEAFF. In nucleotides, the CDR3 is TGTGCCAGCAGCCAATTTGCAGGACAGGGGAATTTTTTGAACACTGAAGCTTTCTTT.

The V call is TRBV30, the J call TRBJ1-2, with D tentatively TRBD1 (6 bases). The CDR3 is made up of 11 amino acids. Looked up from germline, CDR1 is GTSNPN and CDR2 is SVGIG (reference sequence). V was pared by 4 bases and J by 8 bases, with 11 bases between. CDR3 nucleotide sequence: TGTGCCTGGAATAGGGGGAGCGGCTACACCTTC. Translated: CAWNRGSGYTF.

This clone was seen more than once but under ten times. The chain links TRBV19 to TRBJ1-1; D remains unclear. This CDR3 has 13 residues. The V gene's germline CDR1 is LNHDA and CDR2 SQIVND (reference sequence). Trimming removed 6 bases at V and 5 bases at J, with 13 bases between. This CDR3 is CASRLEGGTEAFF. In DNA form, the CDR3 reads TGTGCCAGTAGGCTAGAGGGAGGGACTGAAGCTTTCTTT.

The rearrangement uses TRBV4-3 and TRBJ2-7, with D tentatively TRBD1 (5 bases). From germline, CDR1 is LGHNA and CDR2 YSLEER. This CDR3 has 13 amino acids. Between the trimmed V and J ends, which lost 0 bases and 12 bases, there was a span of 15 bases. The CDR3 sequence: CASSQDLSTELYF. The DNA of the CDR3 is TGCGCCAGCAGCCAAGATCTGTCGACAGAACTGTACTTC.

The chain couples TRBV2 to TRBJ2-1, with 8 bases aligning to TRBD2. CDR3 length: 14 residues. J lost 9 bases, V lost 6 bases, and 10 bases had no gene match. Germline values: CDR1 SNHLY, CDR2 FYNNEI. CDR3 protein: CASRAGTSGGEQFF. CDR3 in DNA: TGTGCCAGCAGGGCCGGGACTAGTGGGGGTGAGCAGTTCTTC.

The chain has TRBV10-3 and TRBJ1-1, with D possibly matching TRBD1 (6 bases). The CDR3 consists of 15 residues. Trimming took 6 bases from V and 0 from J, leaving 14 bases between them. The germline CDR1 and CDR2 sequences are ENHRY and SYGVKD. Written as DNA, the CDR3 is TGTGCCATCAGAGCACAGGGAATGGTGAACACTGAAGCTTTCTTT. It encodes CAIRAQGMVNTEAFF.

This chain joins TRBV30 and TRBJ1-5, with 7 bases matching TRBD1. Per germline, CDR1 GTSNPN and CDR2 SVGIG (reference sequence). There are 14 residues in the CDR3. V shed 2 bases, J shed 5 bases, and the junction held 6 bases outside the gene matches. The CDR3 bases are TGTGCCTGGAGTATGACAGGGCAGCATCAGCCCCAGCATTTT. Translating it yields CAWSMTGQHQPQHF. Full variable domain (rest looked up from reference TRBV30 and TRBJ1-5): SQTIHQWPATLVQPVGSPLSLECTVEGTSNPNLYWYRQAAGRGLQLLFYSVGIGQISSEVPQNLSASRPQDRQFILSSKKLLLSDSGFYLCAWSMTGQHQPQHFGDGTRLSIL.

This chain links TRBV7-6 with TRBJ2-7; D might be TRBD1 (6 bases). The germline CDR1 and CDR2 sequences are SGHVS and FNYEAQ. This CDR3 has 14 residues. Between the trimmed V and J ends, which lost 5 bases and 3 bases, there was a span of 14 bases. The CDR3 nucleotides read TGTGCCAGCAGCCCCCCAGGGGCCCACTACGAGCAGTACTTC. Translation gives CASSPPGAHYEQYF.

The DNA of the CDR3 is TGCGCCAGCAGTGAGTCCCCGGGAGGGGCGCAGTATTTT. It is translated as CASSESPGGAQYF. This chain links TRBV10-2 with TRBJ2-3; the match to TRBD2 covers 8 bases. Per germline, CDR1 WSHSY and CDR2 SAAADI. The J segment lost 10 bases and the V segment lost 0 bases, leaving 3 bases of the junction unmatched. The CDR3 loop spans 13 amino acids.

In the case of this clone: This same CDR3 is encoded by further DNA sequences in the sample. The rearrangement joins TRBV6-5 to TRBJ1-1; D may be TRBD1 (6 bases). The CDR3 loop spans 15 amino acids. Trimming removed 2 bases at V and 1 base at J, with 11 bases between. Germline V gene sequence: CDR1 MNHEY, CDR2 SVGAGI. The CDR3 region is CASSYRQAWNTEAFF. The CDR3 DNA reads TGTGCCAGCAGTTACCGACAGGCGTGGAACACTGAAGCTTTCTTT.

This clone was seen only once. The chain carries TRBV14 and TRBJ2-7; 7 bases are shared with TRBD2. J lost 2 bases, V lost 2 bases, and 9 bases had no gene match. Germline V gene sequence: CDR1 SGHDN, CDR2 FVKESK. This CDR3 contains 16 residues. The CDR3 sequence: CASSQRGVWAPYEQYF. CDR3 DNA: TGTGCCAGCAGCCAACGGGGGGTCTGGGCCCCCTACGAGCAGTACTTC.

The V gene is TRBV6-5, the J gene TRBJ1-5; D call uncertain. The CDR3 is made up of 15 amino acids. V lost 0 bases and J 4 bases, leaving 10 bases between the germline ends. Germline V lookup: CDR1 MNHEY, CDR2 SVGAGI. The CDR3 nucleotides read TGTGCCAGCAGTTACTCGAGGAGCCAGAATCAGCCCCAGCATTTT. Its translation is CASSYSRSQNQPQHF.

The chain couples TRBV29-1 to TRBJ2-5; 7 bases fit TRBD2. V shed 3 bases, J shed 2 bases, and the junction held 9 bases outside the gene matches. The CDR3 runs 15 residues. Germline V gene lookup returns CDR1 SQVTM and CDR2 ANQGSEA. CDR3 sequence (DNA): TGCAGCGTTGATTCCTGGCGGGGGAGACAAGAGACCCAGTACTTC. This codes for CSVDSWRGRQETQYF.

The genes are TRBV11-1 and TRBJ2-2; D uncertain. The V gene lost 3 bases and the J gene lost 6 bases, with 11 bases spanning the gap. From germline, CDR1 is SGHAT and CDR2 FQDESV (reference sequence). The length of the CDR3 is 14 residues. In nucleotides, the CDR3 is TGTGCCAGCAGCTTGGCTAGGTTGCCCGGGGAGCTGTTTTTT. It specifies CASSLARLPGELFF.

CDR3 residues: CASSLDEGGRYPEQFF. The CDR3 nucleotides are TGTGCCAGCAGCCTTGATGAGGGCGGGAGGTACCCTGAGCAGTTCTTC. V is TRBV9 and J is TRBJ2-1; 8 nucleotides match TRBD2. Per the germline V gene, CDR1 is SGDLS and CDR2 is YYNGEE. Trimming took 4 bases from V and 9 from J; bases not matched to a gene: 15. This CDR3 is 16 amino acids long.

The chain links TRBV2 to TRBJ1-1; D perhaps matches TRBD1 (5 bases). Germline loops: CDR1 SNHLY, CDR2 FYNNEI. V was cut by 4 bases and J by 0 bases, with 9 bases left in between. The CDR3 length is 14 residues. CDR3 residues: CASSVWTLNTEAFF. DNA for the CDR3: TGTGCCAGCAGTGTTTGGACACTGAACACTGAAGCTTTCTTT.